A selection of T cell receptor beta chains follows, all from one sample in a study of blood T cell repertoires in COVID-19. The method was immunoSEQ multiplex PCR; TCRdb's version includes in-frame clones alone and lacks a portion of them. The sample yields about 64,000 clones, approximately 91% seen once. Sample: peripheral blood. The receptors stem from a human donor in a cohort sampled during active COVID-19. The conserved cysteine and the conserved F or W are not part of the CDR3 here. Fields, in order: CDR3 protein, V gene, D gene, clone size. D genes are given only for firm matches. Part of the rows lack a size; the others show once, few, many or a class for expanded clones.

CDR3: ASSTTTGPGTGELF
V: TRBV7-7
D: .
size: .

CDR3: ASSRTGRYEQY
V: TRBV3-1/TRBV3-2
D: TRBD1
size: .

CDR3: ASSFSGDSLAPYSNQPQH
V: TRBV28
D: TRBD1
size: .

CDR3: ASSFGTPTDTQY
V: TRBV7-3
D: .
size: once

CDR3: ASSIGLADNTGELF
V: TRBV19
D: TRBD2
size: .

CDR3: ASSLVGGSSYGYT
V: TRBV28
D: .
size: .

CDR3: ASSPRDRGRGEQY
V: TRBV5-1
D: TRBD1
size: few

CDR3: ASSLSGTGPYEQY
V: TRBV27
D: TRBD1
size: .

CDR3: SAVKKTGDGYT
V: TRBV29-1
D: TRBD1
size: .

CDR3: ASSLPGLNYGYT
V: TRBV7-9
D: .
size: .

CDR3: ASSERQGHEKLF
V: TRBV10-2
D: TRBD1
size: once

CDR3: ASSYQGLAESTDTQY
V: TRBV7-9
D: TRBD2
size: .

CDR3: ASSPGRTSGISREF
V: TRBV4-1
D: TRBD2
size: .

CDR3: ASSRVPQQGPNEKLF
V: TRBV5-1
D: TRBD1
size: .

CDR3: ASSGLWSNTGELF
V: TRBV9
D: .
size: .

CDR3: ASSLSSGQGAVYGYT
V: TRBV28
D: TRBD1
size: .

CDR3: ASSLLGARETQY
V: TRBV28
D: .
size: .

CDR3: ASSLADTYNEQF
V: TRBV7-8
D: .
size: .

CDR3: ASSHLTRGQETQY
V: TRBV6-5
D: .
size: .

CDR3: ATSGRDRLHNEQF
V: TRBV15
D: TRBD1
size: .

CDR3: ASSQWRGETQY
V: TRBV4-1
D: .
size: .

CDR3: ASSAGGHGGDTQY
V: TRBV9
D: TRBD1
size: .

CDR3: ASSQVARAGANVLT
V: TRBV4-2
D: .
size: .

CDR3: ASRALPDKSNQPQH
V: TRBV6-6
D: .
size: .

CDR3: ATRRIRGLAEHEKLF
V: TRBV24-1
D: .
size: .

CDR3: ASSTNRDTQY
V: TRBV19
D: .
size: .

CDR3: ASSPTKQALH
V: TRBV18
D: .
size: .

CDR3: ATSREVAGAGETQY
V: TRBV15
D: TRBD2
size: .

CDR3: ASGNRRVQETQY
V: TRBV6-5
D: .
size: .

CDR3: ASRIQGASYT
V: TRBV19
D: TRBD1
size: .

CDR3: ASSSRRGKNIQY
V: TRBV7-9
D: .
size: .

CDR3: ASRRLLAGGTGELF
V: TRBV28
D: TRBD2
size: .

CDR3: ASSLGGAYNEQF
V: TRBV5-8
D: .
size: .

CDR3: SVGSPLSGANTGELF
V: TRBV29-1
D: TRBD2
size: .

CDR3: ASSRTSGRRYYEQY
V: TRBV7-8
D: TRBD2
size: few

CDR3: ASLTTKNLAGRLRNNEQF
V: TRBV10-2
D: TRBD2
size: .

CDR3: ASSLGGLVYEQY
V: TRBV7-6
D: .
size: .

CDR3: ASSYSISQPEAF
V: TRBV6-5
D: .
size: few

CDR3: ASSQESSGPSTDTQY
V: TRBV4-1
D: .
size: .

CDR3: ASIPQVVGAGELF
V: TRBV28
D: .
size: .

CDR3: ASRKDSYEQY
V: TRBV6-6
D: .
size: .

CDR3: ASSRIAPAGSTDTQY
V: TRBV5-6
D: TRBD2
size: .

CDR3: ASSPQASSTDTQY
V: TRBV14
D: .
size: .

CDR3: ASMFRVETQY
V: TRBV25-1
D: .
size: .

CDR3: ASSPGQDPQPQH
V: TRBV5-1
D: TRBD1
size: .

CDR3: ASRLGETQY
V: TRBV12-3/TRBV12-4
D: .
size: .

CDR3: ASSFGSREQF
V: TRBV11-3
D: .
size: .

CDR3: ASSYPRGNQPQH
V: TRBV6-2/TRBV6-3
D: .
size: .

CDR3: SASRDFVAGGGNEQF
V: TRBV20-1
D: TRBD2
size: .

CDR3: ASSAGTGLNEKLF
V: TRBV5-1
D: TRBD1
size: .

CDR3: ASSWRTGGGSEAF
V: TRBV5-1
D: TRBD1
size: .

CDR3: ASSWGTSDSYEQY
V: TRBV11-2
D: TRBD2
size: .

CDR3: ASGLMGGGTGELF
V: TRBV12-5
D: TRBD2
size: .